What follows is one T cell receptor (beta chain) and its context. Its antigen remains unidentified. One base away lies a much larger clone, so this may be a sequencing read error. Naive CD4+ cells had CD25+ Tregs removed. Study observations and caveats: The larger cohort examined one V-J beta rearrangement, not whole repertoires. Tumor memory CD4+ T cell TCR gene usage clustered with blood and lymph node memory CD4+ cells and lymph node naive CD4+ cells.

Trimming pared 1 base from V and 2 bases from J, leaving 7 bases between. CDR3 length equals 14 residues. From germline, CDR1 is SGHRS and CDR2 YFSETQ. TCRdb re-analysed the 5' RACE reads in MiXCR, keeping a single row per CDR3 protein. This sample has tens of thousands of distinct CDR3 sequences; roughly 18% occur once, and the top ten carry about 2.1%. What was sequenced was naive CD4+ T cells sorted from blood. Subset described: naive CD4+ T cells, CD4+CD45RA+CD25-. V gene TRBV5-1 combines with J gene TRBJ2-1; unclear D gene. The sequence was collected from a female donor with breast cancer. CDR3 protein: CASSLTTAYNEQFF. In DNA form, the CDR3 reads TGCGCCAGCAGCTTGACCACAGCCTACAATGAGCAGTTCTTC.